This T cell receptor (beta chain) was recovered during a study of cytotoxic CD8 clonotypes in ibrutinib-treated CLL. Study information: In all, around 10 patients were relapsed/refractory, fewer than 16 were treatment-naive and roughly 18 were IGHV unmutated. Study outcomes and limitations: Clonality went up at ibrutinib response and then declined back toward baseline at progression. Public clonotypes were rare and shrank or held steady on treatment. At baseline, clonality was higher than in age-matched healthy donors and correlated with CD8+ counts.

Profiling relied on immunoSEQ multiplex PCR, and the TCRdb table lists in-frame clones only, not all of them. The sample holds about 130,000 clones, about 80% seen once. Of note for this clone: Its antigen is unknown.

Trimming left V 4 bases short and J 4 bases short, with 8 bases between. Germline-derived CDR1 and CDR2 are SQVTM and ANQGSEA. The CDR3 totals 12 residues. The sequenced sample was PBMCs, obtained after 24 months of ibrutinib treatment. This sequence joins TRBV29-1 and TRBJ1-3, with D unclear. The receptor was derived from a human donor with chronic lymphocytic leukemia. CDR3 region: CSVVVVGNTIYF. CDR3 in DNA: TGCAGCGTTGTGGTCGTGGGAAACACCATATATTTT.